This paragraph reports one TCR beta chain. The entry originates in a study of blood T cell repertoires in COVID-19. Study background: T cells, B-cell-depleted T cells, or PBMCs supplied cDNA or gDNA.

Generated by immunoSEQ multiplex PCR, the TCRdb table keeps only in-frame clones and is missing some. The data hold approximately 90,000 clones, with 75% to 85% observed a single time. Germline assignment: CDR1 LGHNA and CDR2 YNFKEQ. This CDR3 is 16 amino acids long. With V trimmed by 0 bases and J by 0 bases, 3 bases remained unmatched. The J gene is TRBJ1-2, the V gene TRBV4-2; 8 bases agree with TRBD1. The sequence came from a man aged 60 to 69 with acute or convalescent COVID-19. The sample comprised peripheral blood. CDR3 DNA: TGTGCCAGCAGCCAAGATAGGACAGGGCCTAACTATGGCTACACCTTC. Amino acid sequence: CASSQDRTGPNYGYTF.